This paragraph covers one TCR beta chain sequence. This CDR3 region has 13 residues. Germline V gives CDR1 SGHAT, CDR2 FQNNGV. The junction had 7 bases not matched to a gene; V was cut back by 2 bases and J by 11 bases. The data originate from a study of cytomegalovirus exposure and HLA in healthy donors. PCR was performed using 60 Vbeta and 13 Jbeta primers. Profiled with immunoSEQ multiplex PCR; TCRdb holds only in-frame clones, not every one. The repertoire holds about 280,000 clones, approximately 90% seen once, with roughly 2.3% in the top ten. The sequence was collected from a woman aged 18-29 years in good health and CMV-seronegative. Sequenced: PBMCs. This chain uses TRBV11-2 with TRBJ1-1, with 8 nucleotides matching TRBD1. The CDR3 DNA sequence: TGTGCCAGCAGCTTACCCTGGACAGGGCCCGCTTTCTTT. It translates to CASSLPWTGPAFF.